The 16 T cell receptor beta chains in this list originate from one sample, sequenced in a study of shared clonotypes between healthy human individuals. Data came from immunoSEQ multiplex PCR; TCRdb stores just in-frame clones and leaves some out. The sample has 2 million to 2.5 million clones; under 97% are singletons. The sample consisted of naive CD4+ T cells sorted from blood. The subset is: CD45RA+ positively selected. The source of these receptors is a man between 18 and 29 years old in good health.

The V call is TRBV7-9, the J call TRBJ2-7; 12 positions match TRBD2. The CDR3 contains 16 residues. With 5 bases clipped from V and 5 bases from J, the junction kept 10 bases outside the gene matches. Germline V gene data show CDR1 as SEHNR and CDR2 as FQNEAQ (reference sequence). CDR3 sequence: CASSPRKTSGSNEQYF. CDR3 nucleotide sequence: TGTGCCAGCAGCCCTCGTAAGACTAGCGGGAGCAACGAGCAGTACTTC.

A word on this clone: Other DNA sequences in this sample translate to the same CDR3. The J gene is TRBJ2-7, the V gene TRBV10-3; D gene unclear. The CDR3 totals 11 residues. Germline assignment: CDR1 ENHRY and CDR2 SYGVKD. V was cut by 0 bases and J by 7 bases, with 4 bases left in between. CDR3 coding DNA: TGTGCCATCAGTGAGTCCTGGGAGCAGTACTTC. Translated: CAISESWEQYF.

The chain joins TRBV5-1 to TRBJ1-4; 9 bases line up with TRBD1. V lost 0 bases to trimming and J lost 5 bases; unmatched junction nucleotides: 11. The CDR3 totals 18 residues. Germline V gene data show CDR1 as SGHRS and CDR2 as YFSETQ. In nucleotides, the CDR3 is TGCGCCAGCAGCTTGGGAGGGACAGGGAAGAGGAAGAATGAAAAACTGTTTTTT. Translation: CASSLGGTGKRKNEKLFF.

V is TRBV28 and J is TRBJ2-6, with D hard to call. V was trimmed by 1 base and J by 4 bases, leaving 8 bases between them. The CDR3 spans 15 residues. Germline V CDR1 and CDR2: MDHEN, SYDVKM. This CDR3 reads CASSLFRSGANVLTF. The CDR3 bases are TGTGCCAGCAGTTTATTTAGGTCCGGGGCCAACGTCCTGACTTTC.

On this clone: This same CDR3 is encoded by further DNA sequences in the sample. The gene calls are TRBV9 and TRBJ1-3; D unclear. CDR1 SGDLS and CDR2 YYNGEE come from the germline V gene. V was trimmed by 0 bases and J by 1 base, leaving 2 bases between them. The CDR3 spans 13 residues. In DNA, the CDR3 is TGTGCCAGCAGCGTAGGGTCTGGAAACACCATATATTTT. Residues: CASSVGSGNTIYF.

The chain uses TRBV19 and TRBJ1-5, with TRBD1 identical over 9 bases. The CDR3 length is 17 residues. The V gene's germline CDR1 is LNHDA and CDR2 SQIVND (reference sequence). J lost 7 bases, V lost 4 bases, and 14 bases had no gene match. CDR3 loop: CASSTPPGTGYNQPQHF. Written as DNA, the CDR3 is TGTGCCAGTAGTACCCCCCCCGGGACAGGGTATAACCAGCCCCAGCATTTT.

The chain recombines TRBV5-1 with TRBJ2-2, with D maybe TRBD2 (6 bases). Germline CDR1 is SGHRS and CDR2 is YFSETQ. CDR3 length: 14 amino acids. The V and J ends lost 6 bases and 4 bases respectively, with 13 bases between them. CDR3 DNA: TGCGCCAGCATGCGGGACGTAGGCACCGGGGAGCTGTTTTTT. This translates into CASMRDVGTGELFF.

The chain recombines TRBV30 with TRBJ1-5; the D is unclear. The CDR3 is 11 amino acids. Germline values: CDR1 GTSNPN, CDR2 SVGIG (reference sequence). Trimming took off 6 bases at V and 1 base at J, with 4 bases between the two ends. CDR3 residues: CACGSNQPQHF. The CDR3 DNA follows: TGTGCCTGTGGGAGCAATCAGCCCCAGCATTTT.

A word on this clone: This same CDR3 is encoded by further DNA sequences in the sample. As DNA, the CDR3 is TGCGCCAGCAGCTCAGGACAGGGGCTGGAGACCCAGTACTTC. Protein sequence: CASSSGQGLETQYF. The rearrangement links TRBV5-1 to TRBJ2-5, with 9 bases identical to TRBD1. The CDR3 is made up of 14 amino acids. Germline V gene data show CDR1 as SGHRS and CDR2 as YFSETQ. The trim removed 3 bases at V and 5 bases at J, leaving 5 bases unmatched.

This chain connects TRBV27 to TRBJ2-1, with 14 bases lining up with TRBD2. Germline trimming cut 6 bases from V and 9 bases from J; bases unmatched to any gene: 7. Germline loops: CDR1 MNHEY, CDR2 SMNVEV (reference sequence). The CDR3 consists of 15 residues. The CDR3 reads CASRGGLAGGGEQFF. The DNA for the CDR3 is TGTGCCAGCAGGGGAGGACTAGCGGGAGGTGGTGAGCAGTTCTTC.

This sequence joins TRBV6-1 and TRBJ2-4; D unresolved. From germline, CDR1 is MNHNS and CDR2 SASEGT. The CDR3 extends over 15 amino acids. V lost 3 bases and J lost 1, with 10 bases in between. This chain's CDR3 is CASSDPTLAKNIQYF. DNA of the CDR3: TGTGCCAGCAGTGACCCGACCCTGGCCAAAAACATTCAGTACTTC.

The J gene is TRBJ2-1, the V gene TRBV10-3; 7 bases agree with TRBD1. After removal of 4 bases from V and 2 bases from J, the junction contained 2 bases not matched to a gene. Looked up from germline, CDR1 is ENHRY and CDR2 is SYGVKD. The CDR3 totals 14 residues. CDR3 loop: CAISGGTAYNEQFF. CDR3 nucleotides: TGTGCCATCAGTGGGGGGACAGCCTACAATGAGCAGTTCTTC.

The genes are TRBV10-3 and TRBJ1-2; D unresolved. The ends were cut back, 3 bases at V and 4 bases at J, with 9 bases in the middle. The germline CDR1 and CDR2 sequences are ENHRY and SYGVKD. This CDR3 has 13 amino acids. This CDR3 reads CAISDSETYGYTF. The CDR3, as DNA: TGTGCCATCAGTGACTCAGAAACCTATGGCTACACCTTC.

The chain is built from TRBV7-8 and TRBJ1-3, with a possible D match to TRBD1 (6 bases). V lost 2 bases to trimming and J lost 1 base, with 9 bases between them. Germline V CDR1 and CDR2: SGHVS, FQNEAQ. This CDR3 region has 15 residues. DNA of the CDR3: TGTGCCAGCAGCTTACCACAGGGTTCTGGAAACACCATATATTTT. It yields the protein CASSLPQGSGNTIYF.

This clone came up once. The rearrangement links TRBV9 to TRBJ2-5, with 7 bases aligning to TRBD2. The CDR3 spans 18 residues. From germline, CDR1 is SGDLS and CDR2 YYNGEE. V was pared by 5 bases and J by 1 base, with 17 bases of the junction left unmatched. CDR3 residues: CASSSPSWGGGTQETQYF. The CDR3 bases are TGTGCCAGCAGTTCACCCTCTTGGGGGGGAGGGACCCAAGAGACCCAGTACTTC.

In this sample, this clone turned up once. Here the CDR3 DNA reads TGTGCCAGCAGCTTAGGAGGTCAGCCCCAGCATTTT. Translating gives CASSLGGQPQHF. The chain uses TRBV11-3 and TRBJ1-5; D is uncertain. Trimming pared 1 base from V and 6 bases from J, leaving 4 bases between. Germline loops: CDR1 SGHNT, CDR2 YENEEA. The CDR3 runs 12 residues.